This is a list of T cell receptor beta chains from one sample in a study of blood T cell repertoires in COVID-19. Assay used: immunoSEQ multiplex PCR; TCRdb lists only in-frame clones, some missing. The sample consists of 30,000 or so clones, less than 95% of them appearing once. Sequencing was performed on peripheral blood. These receptors were taken from a man between 65 and 85 years old with active or convalescent COVID-19. The CDR3 runs from the conserved cysteine through the conserved F or W. A D gene is named only where the DNA matches it firmly. Not every row has a clone size; where given, it reads once, few, many or a size class.

CDR3aa | CDR3nt | abundance | j_gene | v_gene | d_gene
CASSAGGTGQETQYF | TGTGCCAGCAGTGCGGGCGGGACAGGACAAGAGACCCAGTACTTC | - | TRBJ2-5 | TRBV28 | TRBD1
CASSALSGSGPSPYNEQFF | TGTGCCAGTAGTGCGTTATCCGGATCAGGACCTAGCCCCTACAATGAGCAGTTCTTC | - | TRBJ2-1 | TRBV19 | -
CATIKETEAFF | TGTGCCACCATTAAGGAGACTGAAGCTTTCTTT | - | TRBJ1-1 | TRBV10-3 | -
CASSAGGSVGYTF | TGTGCCAGCAGCGCGGGTGGTTCGGTTGGCTACACCTTC | - | TRBJ1-2 | TRBV5-5 | -
CASSRQGAGYTF | TGTGCCAGTAGTCGACAGGGGGCGGGCTACACCTTC | - | TRBJ1-2 | TRBV19 | TRBD1
CASSPTGLTSYEQYF | TGTGCCAGCAGTCCCACCGGTCTTACCTCCTACGAGCAGTACTTC | - | TRBJ2-7 | TRBV6-5 | -
CASSLEGQGPNTIYF | TGCGCCAGCAGCTTGGAGGGACAGGGTCCGAACACCATATATTTT | once | TRBJ1-3 | TRBV5-1 | TRBD1
CASSLVRLAGVDTQYF | TGTGCCAGCAGCTTGGTGCGGCTAGCGGGAGTTGATACGCAGTATTTT | - | TRBJ2-3 | TRBV5-8 | TRBD2
CASSRDREGYTF | TGTGCCAGCAGTCGAGACAGGGAGGGCTACACCTTC | - | TRBJ1-2 | TRBV2 | TRBD1
CASSSVYNSPLHF | TGCGCCAGCAGCAGCGTTTATAATTCACCCCTCCACTTT | - | TRBJ1-6 | TRBV4-1 | -
CASSLLQGAFYEQFF | TGTGCCAGCAGCTTGTTACAGGGCGCTTTCTATGAGCAGTTCTTC | - | TRBJ2-1 | TRBV5-5 | -
CASRRSTGGGYGYTF | TGTGCCAGCAGGCGATCCACAGGGGGCGGCTATGGCTACACCTTC | - | TRBJ1-2 | TRBV6-5 | TRBD1
CASSTDGRNYGYTF | TGCGCCAGCAGCACGGATGGGCGTAACTATGGCTACACCTTC | - | TRBJ1-2 | TRBV5-1 | -
CASSPLPDRGRGYTF | TGTGCCAGCAGCCCTCTTCCCGACAGGGGAAGAGGCTACACCTTC | - | TRBJ1-2 | TRBV7-2 | TRBD1
CASSRDYSSYEQYF | TGCGCCAGCAGCAGGGACTACTCATCCTACGAGCAGTACTTC | - | TRBJ2-7 | TRBV5-1 | TRBD2